The entry below gives a single T cell receptor beta chain sequence along with its context. The specificity of this receptor is unknown. Base qualities are not at hand, and no much larger clone is one base apart. The germline ends are 10 bases apart after V is trimmed by 1 base and J by 3 bases. From the cysteine up to the phenylalanine, the CDR3 has a length of 14 residues. Only the CDR3 DNA is retained, 42 bases long and in frame from the first base. CDR1 SGHAT and CDR2 FQDESV are derived from the germline V gene (reference sequence). Using the deep immunoSEQ assay, multiplex PCR amplified TCR CDR3 regions from genomic DNA. Genomic DNA extracted from each cell subset was distributed evenly over all wells of several immunoSEQ 96-well plates, and each plate served as one replicate. For sorted subsets, 200 to 250 ng of genomic DNA, equivalent to around 31,000 T cell genomes, went into each replicate PCR. Purified libraries were measured with a Qubit 3.0 fluorometer, size-checked on a Bioanalyzer 2100, and measured again with the KAPA Library Quantification kit. Every immunoSEQ 96-well plate was sequenced on a separate single-read 150-cycle Illumina NextSeq 550 flow cell. The original methods were these. Because the immunoSEQ output included only junctional sequences and no quality scores, the filtering could not be the same as the filtering used for full-length reads. To assign V/J genes and CDR3, sequences were annotated against IMGT germline references using PyIR, a Python wrapper for IgBLAST v1.9. Reads with weak V/J assignments (E-value above 1e-6), missing CDR3, stop codons, out-of-frame junctions, or ambiguous translated residues were removed. V3J clonotypes were defined by identical inferred V gene, J gene, and CDR3 amino acid sequence. Percentage overlap between repertoires was computed as shared unique clonotypes divided by the size of the smaller repertoire. Richness of each repertoire was evaluated using RTK rarefaction, the Chao1 estimator, and Recon v2.1 estimates of unobserved clonotypes. OLGA was used to compute generation probabilities for all TCRbeta clonotypes that the gDNA method yielded from four donors. The source is immuneACCESS, and TCRdb retained only in-frame sequences with V and J called. Part of the clones is not carried over; for the studies checked, unresolved V genes explain less than half of this, and the remainder is unexplained. The V and J calls and the clone size are those of that table, but D and trimming were determined from the DNA. This sample is represented by over a million clones; roughly 96% of them were singletons. Approximately 1.1% of the sample lies in the top ten.

The data were taken from a study of shared clonotypes between healthy human individuals (dated by TCRdb to about 2020). For context, the study as a whole: Two women and a few men aged 18 to 49 years were included in the cohort. Blood TCR repertoires of about five healthy adults were deeply sequenced to estimate repertoire size and the extent of clonotype sharing between individuals. For each donor, three plates each were used for CD4 naive and CD4 memory, two plates were used for CD8 naive, and one plate was used for CD8 memory. Per donor, leukapheresis produced somewhere between about 0.94 and 9 billion PBMCs. To increase sequencing depth and limit assay-specific biases, different laboratories used diverse techniques to prepare libraries and sequence TCR repertoires. What the authors observed across the whole study: Sharing across a few donors was observed for approximately 5% of naive CD4, over 3% of naive CD8, 2% to 2.5% of memory CD4, and less than 0.45% of memory CD8 clonotypes. Naive subsets generally had larger estimated clonotype richness than memory subsets. Based on pairwise subsampling, the degree of clonotype sharing among donors was expected to be affected by sequencing depth. Clonotypes shared by all four sorted-subset donors showed higher generation probabilities than non-shared clonotypes. Only blood was sampled, and tissue TCR repertoires likely differ from those in blood. Even with the large sequencing depth, rarefaction of the sorted-subset datasets indicated that sequencing was incomplete. Because the study included only a small number of donors, the genetic and exposure-history diversity represented was limited.

Donors were healthy HIV-negative adults with no recently reported acute infections or vaccinations. Every donor was a Caucasian adult living in Nashville, Tennessee, USA. CD4+ T cells were enriched by magnetic negative selection, after which naive cells were positively selected on CD45RA and the negative fraction was taken as the memory subset. Blood was obtained by leukapheresis, after which PBMCs were separated by Ficoll-Histopaque density gradient centrifugation and cryopreserved in liquid nitrogen vapor phase. Analytical flow cytometry was used to check the purity and quantity of every magnetically sorted T cell population. Genomic DNA was isolated from each sorted fraction and quantified by UV absorbance on a Nanodrop 2000c.

The sequence joins TRBV11-1 to TRBJ2-7; the D region possibly corresponds to TRBD2 (6 bases align). This sequence originates from a young man in good health. Sequenced sample: naive CD4+ T cells sorted from blood. This sample's cell subset or site label indicates: CD45RA+ positively selected. The base sequence is TGTGCCAGCAGCTTAGTCGCGGGAATCTACGAGCAGTACTTC. Translated, this gives CASSLVAGIYEQYF.